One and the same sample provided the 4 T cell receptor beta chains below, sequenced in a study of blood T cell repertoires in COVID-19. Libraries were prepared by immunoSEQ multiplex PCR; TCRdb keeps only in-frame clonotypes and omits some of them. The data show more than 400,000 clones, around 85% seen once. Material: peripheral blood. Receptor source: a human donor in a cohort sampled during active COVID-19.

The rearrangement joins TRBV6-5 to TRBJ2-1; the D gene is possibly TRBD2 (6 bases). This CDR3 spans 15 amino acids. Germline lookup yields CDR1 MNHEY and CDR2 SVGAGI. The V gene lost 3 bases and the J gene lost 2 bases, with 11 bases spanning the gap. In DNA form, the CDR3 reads TGTGCCAGCAGTTATGGAGGGTTGCCCTACAATGAGCAGTTCTTC. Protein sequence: CASSYGGLPYNEQFF.

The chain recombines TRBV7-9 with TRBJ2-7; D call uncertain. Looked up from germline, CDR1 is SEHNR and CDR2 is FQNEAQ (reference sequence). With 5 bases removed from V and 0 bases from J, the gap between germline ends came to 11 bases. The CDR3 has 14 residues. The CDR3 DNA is TGTGCCAGCAGCAAGACTCTAAGCTCCTACGAGCAGTACTTC. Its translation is CASSKTLSSYEQYF.

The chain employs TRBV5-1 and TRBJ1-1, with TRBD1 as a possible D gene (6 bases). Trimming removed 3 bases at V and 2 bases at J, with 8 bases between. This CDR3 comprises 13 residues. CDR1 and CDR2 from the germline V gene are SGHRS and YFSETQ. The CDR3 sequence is CASSWTANTEAFF. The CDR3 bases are TGCGCCAGCAGCTGGACAGCCAACACTGAAGCTTTCTTT.

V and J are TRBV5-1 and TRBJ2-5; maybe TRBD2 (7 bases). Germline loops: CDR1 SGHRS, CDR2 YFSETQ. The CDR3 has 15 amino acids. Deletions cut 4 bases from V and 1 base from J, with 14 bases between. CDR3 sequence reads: CASSRGGGPQETQYF. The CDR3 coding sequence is TGCGCCAGCAGCCGGGGAGGGGGGCCCCAAGAGACCCAGTACTTC. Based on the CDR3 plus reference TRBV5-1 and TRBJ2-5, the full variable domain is KAGVTQTPRYLIKTRGQQVTLSCSPISGHRSVSWYQQTPGQGLQFLFEYFSETQRNKGNFPGRFSGRQFSNSRSEMNVSTLELGDSALYLCASSRGGGPQETQYFGPGTRLLVL.